This T cell receptor (beta chain) came from a study of T cell changes during pregnancy in multiple sclerosis. Assay: immunoSEQ multiplex PCR; the TCRdb copy retains only in-frame clones and omits some. Of over 45,000 clones in the sample, approximately 88% were seen once. The V gene's germline CDR1 is MNHNS and CDR2 SASEGT. With 6 bases removed from V and 5 bases from J, the gap between germline ends came to 15 bases. This CDR3 comprises 14 residues. The chain recombines TRBV6-1 with TRBJ2-3; perhaps TRBD1 as D (7 bases). This TCR came from a female donor with multiple sclerosis, enrolled in a pregnancy study. The specimen comprised CD4+ T cells from peripheral blood mononuclear cells, sampled in the second trimester of pregnancy. CDR3 loop: CASRMTGRGDTQYF. The CDR3 DNA reads TGTGCCAGCAGGATGACAGGGCGGGGAGATACGCAGTATTTT.